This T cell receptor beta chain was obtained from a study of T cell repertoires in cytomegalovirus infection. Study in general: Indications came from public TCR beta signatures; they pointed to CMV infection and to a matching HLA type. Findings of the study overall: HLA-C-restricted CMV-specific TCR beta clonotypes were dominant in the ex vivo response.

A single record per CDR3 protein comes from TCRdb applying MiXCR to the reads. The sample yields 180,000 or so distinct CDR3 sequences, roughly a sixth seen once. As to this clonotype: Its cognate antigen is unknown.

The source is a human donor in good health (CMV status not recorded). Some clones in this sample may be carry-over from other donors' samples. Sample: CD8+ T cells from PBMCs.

The CDR3 DNA sequence: TGTGCCAGCATAGGGACAGGGAAAGTCGGGAACACTGAAGCTTTCTTT. This gives the protein CASIGTGKVGNTEAFF. J is TRBJ1-1 and V is TRBV27; TRBD1 agrees at 9 bases. Germline V gene lookup returns CDR1 MNHEY and CDR2 SMNVEV (reference sequence). This CDR3 region has 16 residues. The V and J ends lost 7 bases and 1 base, in that order; junction bases with no gene match: 10.